The 7 T cell receptor beta chains in this list originate from one sample, sequenced in a study of technical replicates of blood from four donors. Profiling relied on immunoSEQ multiplex PCR, and the TCRdb table lists in-frame clones only, not all of them. This sample has about 50,000 clones, with roughly 95% found just once. The source material was T cells isolated from PBMCs. Every receptor here comes from a human donor in good health.

The chain carries TRBV28 and TRBJ2-7; 10 bases match TRBD2. CDR1 and CDR2 (germline): MDHEN, SYDVKM. Trimming cost V 6 bases and J 2 bases; bases outside gene matches: 16. The CDR3 is 18 amino acids. The CDR3 region has the DNA TGTGCCAGCAGCCCAAATGAGCTAGCGGGAGTGGGGGCCTACGAGCAGTACTTC. This codes for CASSPNELAGVGAYEQYF.

This clone is a singleton in its sample. This chain links TRBV19 with TRBJ2-7, with D tentatively TRBD1 (5 bases). This CDR3 has 15 amino acids. V lost 4 bases and J 5 bases, leaving 18 bases between the germline ends. Germline CDR1 reads LNHDA; CDR2 reads SQIVND (reference sequence). CDR3 loop: CASSNPRETMNEQYF. The CDR3 coding sequence is TGTGCCAGTAGTAACCCCAGGGAAACTATGAACGAGCAGTACTTC. Full variable domain (missing parts from reference TRBV19 and TRBJ2-7): DGGITQSPKYLFRKEGQNVTLSCEQNLNHDAMYWYRQDPGQGLRLIYYSQIVNDFQKGDIAEGYSVSREKKESFPLTVTSAQKNPTAFYLCASSNPRETMNEQYFGPGTRLTVT.

The chain has TRBV7-2 and TRBJ2-2; 15 bases match TRBD2. CDR1 is SGHTA and CDR2 is FQGNSA in the germline V gene. This CDR3 is built from 19 residues. The junction had 3 bases not matched to a gene; V was cut back by 1 base and J by 0 bases. The CDR3 DNA reads TGTGCCAGCAGCTTAGTGGGACTAGCGGGAGGTCCGAACACCGGGGAGCTGTTTTTT. As protein: CASSLVGLAGGPNTGELFF.

The chain combines TRBV7-3 with TRBJ1-1; D call uncertain. Germline CDR1 reads SGHTA; CDR2 reads FQGTGA. This CDR3 is 16 amino acids long. The V and J ends lost 5 bases and 4 bases respectively, with 20 bases between them. CDR3 in DNA: TGTGCCAGCAGCGTCGCCGGAGGGTGGGGTGGCACTGAAGCTTTCTTT. Its protein product is CASSVAGGWGGTEAFF.

The V call is TRBV2, the J call TRBJ1-2, with a weak D call TRBD1 (6 bases). Per the germline V gene, CDR1 is SNHLY and CDR2 is FYNNEI. Trimming took 10 bases from V and 1 from J, leaving 13 bases between them. The CDR3 spans 13 residues. As DNA, the CDR3 is TGTGCCATCCGGGACACACTTAACTATGGCTACACCTTC. Amino acid sequence: CAIRDTLNYGYTF.

The chain is built from TRBV10-2 and TRBJ2-7, with 8 bases aligning to TRBD2. In germline, CDR1 is WSHSY, CDR2 SAAADI. Trimming at V came to 6 bases and at J to 0 bases, leaving 13 bases not matched to a gene. This CDR3 contains 17 residues. In nucleotides, the CDR3 is TGCGCCAGCAGACCGAGTCGGGGAAGCGGGAGCTCCTACGAGCAGTACTTC. Protein sequence: CASRPSRGSGSSYEQYF.

The chain couples TRBV13 to TRBJ2-5, with 9 positions matching TRBD2. CDR1 PRHDT and CDR2 FYEKMQ come from the germline V gene (reference sequence). The CDR3 covers 16 residues. The V and J ends lost 2 bases and 5 bases, in that order; junction bases with no gene match: 9. CDR3 sequence: CASSLTAAGGFETQYF. CDR3 nucleotide sequence: TGTGCCAGCAGCTTAACCGCAGCGGGGGGTTTTGAGACCCAGTACTTC.